This T cell receptor (beta chain) was identified during a study of blood T cells in healthy people across ages. J gave up 8 bases and V 5 bases, and 8 bases lay outside the gene matches. The CDR3 totals 14 residues. The V gene's germline CDR1 is SEHNR and CDR2 FQNEAQ (reference sequence). Combining a sample-barcoded 5' primer with a J-beta primer mix, a second PCR ran for about 6 to 11 cycles. MiXCR, applied by TCRdb to the 5' RACE reads, yields one record per CDR3 protein. The data hold approximately 580,000 distinct CDR3 sequences, with less than 25% observed a single time. These data were also filed under a second study, of T cells of mothers and their children.

The sequence was collected from a boy aged 5-17 years in good health. The sample consisted of blood. This chain joins TRBV7-9 and TRBJ2-1, with 8 bases fitting TRBD2. The CDR3 coding sequence is TGTGCCAGCAGCGTAAGGACTAGCATTGATGAGCAGTTCTTC. This translates into CASSVRTSIDEQFF.